These T cell receptor beta chains were read from a single sample in a study of regulatory T cells in long-lasting Graves disease. TCRdb itself ran the multiplex PCR reads through MiXCR, one entry per CDR3 protein. The sample lists about 290,000 distinct CDR3 sequences, 22% occurring once. This material consisted of peripheral blood mononuclear cells (PBMCs), taken when the disease was refractory, from a patient treated with antithyroid drugs. Receptor source: a female donor with Graves disease. CDR3s leave out the opening cysteine and the closing phenylalanine or tryptophan.

CDR3 protein: SARGPEVNTEAF
J gene: TRBJ1-1
V gene: TRBV20-1

CDR3 protein: ASSLIRVGETQY
J gene: TRBJ2-5
V gene: TRBV5-6

CDR3 protein: ASSAGAPPETQY
J gene: TRBJ2-5
V gene: TRBV6-1

CDR3 protein: ASSLVGGLAGGYEQY
J gene: TRBJ2-7
V gene: TRBV7-2

CDR3 protein: ASSLWGARSATGELF
J gene: TRBJ2-2
V gene: TRBV28

CDR3 protein: ASSEETYGYT
J gene: TRBJ1-2
V gene: TRBV2

CDR3 protein: ATSDYDSNQPQH
J gene: TRBJ1-5
V gene: TRBV24-1

CDR3 protein: ASSPLAGGGYEQY
J gene: TRBJ2-7
V gene: TRBV27

CDR3 protein: ASSVRDRKETQY
J gene: TRBJ2-5
V gene: TRBV9

CDR3 protein: ASSSRASTLVTDTQY
J gene: TRBJ2-3
V gene: TRBV7-2